These 12 T cell receptor beta chains were all obtained from the same sample, sequenced in a study of spatial heterogeneity in lung cancer. Time point reported: sample taken at primary tumor resection. The input material, whole RNA from tumor, nontumor lung or frozen PBMC, was sequenced unsorted. TCRdb passed the 5' RACE reads through MiXCR, listing each CDR3 protein once. The table records tens of thousands of distinct CDR3 sequences, roughly 8% of them present only once. Sequences were derived from PBMCs, sampled at surgery. Receptors originate from a male donor with early-stage non-small cell lung cancer.

This clonotype was observed a handful of times. This sequence joins TRBV11-3 and TRBJ2-5; D gene ambiguous. Deletions cut 1 base from V and 4 bases from J, with 10 bases between. The V gene's germline CDR1 is SGHNT and CDR2 YENEEA. The CDR3 runs 14 residues. CDR3 bases: TGTGCCAGCAGCTTAGTCGGCAGGCCAGAGACCCAGTACTTC. Residues: CASSLVGRPETQYF.

This clonotype has more than one count but fewer than ten. V gene TRBV12-3 or TRBV12-4 combines with J gene TRBJ2-6; weak D call: TRBD1 (5 bases). The CDR3 consists of 15 residues. Deletions cut 7 bases from V and 2 bases from J, with 12 bases between. As DNA, the CDR3 is TGTGCCAGCATTCAGGGATCGACTGGGGCCAACGTCCTGACTTTC. Its protein is CASIQGSTGANVLTF.

In its sample, this clonotype was seen a few times. The chain couples TRBV3-1 to TRBJ2-3; TRBD2 agrees at 13 bases. The CDR3 loop spans 16 amino acids. CDR1 and CDR2 (germline): LGHDT, YNNKEL (reference sequence). V trimming: 5 bases; J trimming: 4 bases; junction bases outside the gene matches: 6. The CDR3 reads CASSRRTSGRSDTQYF. The CDR3 coding sequence is TGTGCCAGCAGCAGACGGACTAGCGGGAGATCAGATACGCAGTATTTT.

The rearrangement uses TRBV7-2 and TRBJ2-6, with D maybe TRBD1 (6 bases). V was cut by 3 bases and J by 0 bases, with 9 bases left in between. This CDR3 spans 16 amino acids. Germline CDR1 reads SGHTA; CDR2 reads FQGNSA. The CDR3 spells CASSLDRLSGANVLTF. The CDR3 DNA reads TGTGCCAGCAGCTTGGACAGACTCTCTGGGGCCAACGTCCTGACTTTC.

This clonotype occurred many times. The chain has TRBV3-1 and TRBJ2-7; 11 bases map to TRBD1. The V segment lost 1 base and the J segment 4 bases; nucleotides outside the gene matches: 3. Germline lookup yields CDR1 LGHDT and CDR2 YNNKEL (reference sequence). The CDR3 runs 15 residues. The CDR3 loop reads CASSQAGTGGYEQYF. The DNA of the CDR3 is TGTGCCAGCAGCCAAGCCGGGACAGGGGGATACGAGCAGTACTTC.

This chain links TRBV6-5 with TRBJ2-1, with 11 bases lining up with TRBD1. The trim removed 8 bases at V and 3 bases at J, leaving 6 bases unmatched. The CDR3 runs to 15 residues. Germline CDR1 is MNHEY and CDR2 is SVGAGI. The CDR3 DNA follows: TGTGCCAGCCGATGGGGGACAGGGGGCTACAATGAGCAGTTCTTC. Its translation is CASRWGTGGYNEQFF.

The genes are TRBV10-3 and TRBJ1-3; D remains ambiguous. The CDR3 has 15 amino acids. V was cut by 2 bases and J by 4 bases, with 12 bases left in between. The germline V gene has CDR1 ENHRY and CDR2 SYGVKD. CDR3 region: CAISELPQDGNTIYF. The DNA for the CDR3 is TGTGCCATCAGTGAGCTCCCTCAGGACGGAAACACCATATATTTT.

This clonotype was seen ten or more times. The chain links TRBV6-5 to TRBJ2-7; D is tentatively TRBD1 or TRBD2 (6 bases each). This CDR3 has 15 residues. V lost 0 bases, J lost 4 bases, and 13 bases lay in between. Germline V lookup: CDR1 MNHEY, CDR2 SVGAGI. For the CDR3, the DNA is TGTGCCAGCAGTTACTCAGGGGGGCCCGAGTACGAGCAGTACTTC. The encoded protein is CASSYSGGPEYEQYF.

In its sample, this clonotype was seen many times. CDR3: CASRPDRVSTEAFF. CDR3 in DNA: TGTGCCAGCAGACCTGACAGGGTATCTACTGAAGCTTTCTTT. This chain joins TRBV12-3 or TRBV12-4 and TRBJ1-1, with 7 nucleotides matching TRBD1. Trimming removed 6 bases from V and 5 bases from J; junction bases left unmatched: 9. CDR3 length equals 14 residues.

This chain connects TRBV12-3 or TRBV12-4 to TRBJ2-3; tentative D call: TRBD2 (6 bases). The V and J ends lost 6 bases and 4 bases respectively, with 14 bases between them. The CDR3 contains 14 residues. CDR3 DNA sequence: TGTGCCAGCAGGCTCCTGGAGGGAGCAGATACGCAGTATTTT. It codes for CASRLLEGADTQYF.

This clonotype has at least ten counts. The genes are TRBV24-1 and TRBJ2-5; unclear D gene. The CDR3 has 13 residues. Germline CDR1 reads KGHDR; CDR2 reads SFDVKD. Deletions cut 1 base from V and 2 bases from J, with 4 bases between. The CDR3: CATSDLYQETQYF. The CDR3 region has the DNA TGTGCCACCAGTGATTTATATCAAGAGACCCAGTACTTC.

In this sample, this clonotype turned up many times. The chain employs TRBV27 and TRBJ2-2, with D possibly matching TRBD2 (6 bases). Germline V lookup: CDR1 MNHEY, CDR2 SMNVEV (reference sequence). CDR3 length equals 16 residues. Trimming removed 2 bases from V and 5 bases from J, with 15 bases in between. CDR3: CASSLLSGTQTGELFF. CDR3 nucleotide sequence: TGTGCCAGCAGTTTACTGTCCGGGACTCAAACCGGGGAGCTGTTTTTT.